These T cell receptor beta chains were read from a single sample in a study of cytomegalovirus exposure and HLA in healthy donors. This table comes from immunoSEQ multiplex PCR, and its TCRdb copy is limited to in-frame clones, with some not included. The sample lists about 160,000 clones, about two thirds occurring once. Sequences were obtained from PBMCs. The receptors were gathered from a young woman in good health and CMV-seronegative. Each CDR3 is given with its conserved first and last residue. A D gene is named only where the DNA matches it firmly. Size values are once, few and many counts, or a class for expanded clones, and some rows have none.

cdr3_nt: TGTGCCAGCAGCTTGGTAGGGGACAAAGACTATGGCTACACCTTC
cdr3_aa: CASSLVGDKDYGYTF
d_call: -
j_call: TRBJ1-2
v_call: TRBV5-6
clone_size: -

cdr3_nt: TGTGCCACCCTGACAGGGGCAGATACGCAGTATTTT
cdr3_aa: CATLTGADTQYF
d_call: TRBD1
j_call: TRBJ2-3
v_call: TRBV6-1
clone_size: once

cdr3_nt: TGTGCCAGCAGCCAAGGCTCAGGACAGGGTGTTCAGCCCCAGCATTTT
cdr3_aa: CASSQGSGQGVQPQHF
d_call: TRBD1
j_call: TRBJ1-5
v_call: TRBV4-2
clone_size: few

cdr3_nt: TGCGCCAGCAGCGTAGCGGGAGATGCAAACATTCAGTACTTC
cdr3_aa: CASSVAGDANIQYF
d_call: TRBD2
j_call: TRBJ2-4
v_call: TRBV5-1
clone_size: -

cdr3_nt: TGTGCCAGTACCCCCCGAGGGGGGGTCAATCAGCCCCAGCATTTT
cdr3_aa: CASTPRGGVNQPQHF
d_call: -
j_call: TRBJ1-5
v_call: TRBV19
clone_size: -

cdr3_nt: TGTGCCAGCAGTTCGGGACTCGAGCGTAATGAAAAACTGTTTTTT
cdr3_aa: CASSSGLERNEKLFF
d_call: -
j_call: TRBJ1-4
v_call: TRBV27
clone_size: -

cdr3_nt: TGTGCCAGCAGTTTAGCGGGGGGGTACAATGAGCAGTTCTTC
cdr3_aa: CASSLAGGYNEQFF
d_call: TRBD2
j_call: TRBJ2-1
v_call: TRBV27
clone_size: -

cdr3_nt: TGCGCCAGCAGCGAAAGCTACGGGTATATGAACACTGAAGCTTTCTTT
cdr3_aa: CASSESYGYMNTEAFF
d_call: -
j_call: TRBJ1-1
v_call: TRBV4-1
clone_size: few

cdr3_nt: TGTGCCAGCAGTTTAGGTCTAAACTATGGCTACACCTTC
cdr3_aa: CASSLGLNYGYTF
d_call: -
j_call: TRBJ1-2
v_call: TRBV27
clone_size: few

cdr3_nt: TGTGCCAGCGGGGGGGGCGCGGAAGATACGCAGTATTTT
cdr3_aa: CASGGGAEDTQYF
d_call: -
j_call: TRBJ2-3
v_call: TRBV28
clone_size: -

cdr3_nt: TGTGCCAGCAGGGGGGGTAAGAAGACCCAGTACTTC
cdr3_aa: CASRGGKKTQYF
d_call: -
j_call: TRBJ2-5
v_call: TRBV28
clone_size: -

cdr3_nt: TGTGCCAGCAGCGTAGTCGGGGGCACAGATACGCAGTATTTT
cdr3_aa: CASSVVGGTDTQYF
d_call: -
j_call: TRBJ2-3
v_call: TRBV9
clone_size: few

cdr3_nt: TGTGCCAGCAGCTTGAGGGGCGGTCCCACAGATACGCAGTATTTT
cdr3_aa: CASSLRGGPTDTQYF
d_call: -
j_call: TRBJ2-3
v_call: TRBV5-6
clone_size: -

cdr3_nt: TGCAGCGTGTCAGGGGTCATGAACACTGAAGCTTTCTTT
cdr3_aa: CSVSGVMNTEAFF
d_call: -
j_call: TRBJ1-1
v_call: TRBV29-1
clone_size: few

cdr3_nt: TGCGTAGGCGGGACAGGGGGCCAAGATAACTATGGCTACACCTTC
cdr3_aa: CVGGTGGQDNYGYTF
d_call: -
j_call: TRBJ1-2
v_call: TRBV12-2
clone_size: -

cdr3_nt: TGTGCCAGCAGCTCGACCCCGTTCCGACACCTGGATCGCGGGGAGCTGTTTTTT
cdr3_aa: CASSSTPFRHLDRGELFF
d_call: -
j_call: TRBJ2-2
v_call: TRBV11-3
clone_size: -

cdr3_nt: TGCGCCAGCAGCTTGGCCCCGTCCCTGAACACTGAAGCTTTCTTT
cdr3_aa: CASSLAPSLNTEAFF
d_call: -
j_call: TRBJ1-1
v_call: TRBV5-1
clone_size: -

cdr3_nt: TGTGCCAGCAGCATCCCGGGGGGGCGAGGTGTATCACCCCTCCACTTT
cdr3_aa: CASSIPGGRGVSPLHF
d_call: -
j_call: TRBJ1-6
v_call: TRBV5-4
clone_size: -

cdr3_nt: TGTGCCAGCAGTTCCTCACCCCTAGCGGGAGTAGGCACAGATACGCAGTATTTT
cdr3_aa: CASSSSPLAGVGTDTQYF
d_call: TRBD2
j_call: TRBJ2-3
v_call: TRBV27
clone_size: -

cdr3_nt: TGTGCCAGCAGCTTAGCTGTAGAAAACACCATATATTTT
cdr3_aa: CASSLAVENTIYF
d_call: -
j_call: TRBJ1-3
v_call: TRBV11-2
clone_size: -

cdr3_nt: TGTGCCAGTAGTATAGTTTTGGGGACAGGGGTTCCTTATGGCTACACCTTC
cdr3_aa: CASSIVLGTGVPYGYTF
d_call: TRBD1
j_call: TRBJ1-2
v_call: TRBV19
clone_size: -

cdr3_nt: TGTGCCAGCAGCCAAGTTGAGAGCAATGAGCAGTTCTTC
cdr3_aa: CASSQVESNEQFF
d_call: -
j_call: TRBJ2-1
v_call: TRBV4-2
clone_size: once

cdr3_nt: TGTGCCAGCAGTACCAGACAGGCCCCTGAAGCTTTCTTT
cdr3_aa: CASSTRQAPEAFF
d_call: -
j_call: TRBJ1-1
v_call: TRBV28
clone_size: -

cdr3_nt: TGTGCCAGCAGCTTAAGGGCCGGGGGTTTAGAAGCAACTAATGAAAAACTGTTTTTT
cdr3_aa: CASSLRAGGLEATNEKLFF
d_call: -
j_call: TRBJ1-4
v_call: TRBV7-2
clone_size: few

cdr3_nt: TGTGCCAGCAGCGGGGGGAGCTCCTACAATGAGCAGTTCTTC
cdr3_aa: CASSGGSSYNEQFF
d_call: TRBD2
j_call: TRBJ2-1
v_call: TRBV6-1
clone_size: few

cdr3_nt: TGTGCCAGCAGCTGGACAGGGTTGGACTATGGCTACACCTTC
cdr3_aa: CASSWTGLDYGYTF
d_call: TRBD1
j_call: TRBJ1-2
v_call: TRBV28
clone_size: once

cdr3_nt: TGTGCCAGCAGCTCGACGAGACTTTACACCTTC
cdr3_aa: CASSSTRLYTF
d_call: -
j_call: TRBJ1-2
v_call: TRBV28
clone_size: -

cdr3_nt: TGTGCCAGCAGTTGGGGAGCCTACAATGAGCAGTTCTTC
cdr3_aa: CASSWGAYNEQFF
d_call: -
j_call: TRBJ2-1
v_call: TRBV27
clone_size: once

cdr3_nt: TGTGCCAGCACTCTCGACAGGGTGGGCAATCAGCCCCAGCATTTT
cdr3_aa: CASTLDRVGNQPQHF
d_call: TRBD1
j_call: TRBJ1-5
v_call: TRBV28
clone_size: -

cdr3_nt: TGTGCCAGCAGCTTTTCGGGAAGTTTAGGGGATACGCAGTATTTT
cdr3_aa: CASSFSGSLGDTQYF
d_call: -
j_call: TRBJ2-3
v_call: TRBV9
clone_size: -

cdr3_nt: TGTGCCTGGAGTGTCGGGAGGGACAATGAGCAGTTCTTC
cdr3_aa: CAWSVGRDNEQFF
d_call: TRBD2
j_call: TRBJ2-1
v_call: TRBV30
clone_size: once

cdr3_nt: TGTGCCAGCAGTGAAGACAGCTACCAGCCCCAGCATTTT
cdr3_aa: CASSEDSYQPQHF
d_call: -
j_call: TRBJ1-5
v_call: TRBV25-1
clone_size: few

cdr3_nt: TGTGCCAGCTCACCACCCCCAGGGGGAATAAATGGCTACACCTTC
cdr3_aa: CASSPPPGGINGYTF
d_call: TRBD1
j_call: TRBJ1-2
v_call: TRBV18
clone_size: -

cdr3_nt: TGTGCCAGCAGCTTTCGACTCGGCGAGCAGTACTTC
cdr3_aa: CASSFRLGEQYF
d_call: -
j_call: TRBJ2-7
v_call: TRBV5-6
clone_size: few

cdr3_nt: TGTGCCAGCAGCTTAGAAGGGACTAGCACCGGGGAGCTGTTTTTT
cdr3_aa: CASSLEGTSTGELFF
d_call: TRBD2
j_call: TRBJ2-2
v_call: TRBV7-8
clone_size: -

cdr3_nt: TGTGTCATCAGTGATACCAGGGGGCGCTCAGATACGCAGTATTTT
cdr3_aa: CVISDTRGRSDTQYF
d_call: TRBD1
j_call: TRBJ2-3
v_call: TRBV10-3
clone_size: -

cdr3_nt: TGTGCCAGCAGACAGGGGCTCGGGGAGCCCCAGCATTTT
cdr3_aa: CASRQGLGEPQHF
d_call: TRBD1
j_call: TRBJ1-5
v_call: TRBV28
clone_size: -

cdr3_nt: TGCGCCAGCAGTGAGTCCGGGTGGGGCACAGATACGCAGTATTTT
cdr3_aa: CASSESGWGTDTQYF
d_call: -
j_call: TRBJ2-3
v_call: TRBV10-1
clone_size: -

cdr3_nt: TGTGCCAGCAGCCTACTCAGGGTTTCACCCCTCCACTTT
cdr3_aa: CASSLLRVSPLHF
d_call: -
j_call: TRBJ1-6
v_call: TRBV6-5
clone_size: -

cdr3_nt: TGCAGCGTTGAATCGGGAATGAACACTGAAGCTTTCTTT
cdr3_aa: CSVESGMNTEAFF
d_call: -
j_call: TRBJ1-1
v_call: TRBV29-1
clone_size: -

cdr3_nt: TGCGCCAGCAGCCAGGACAGGGTCAATGAGCAGTTCTTC
cdr3_aa: CASSQDRVNEQFF
d_call: TRBD1
j_call: TRBJ2-1
v_call: TRBV4-3
clone_size: few

cdr3_nt: TGTGCCTGGGGGACAGGATACACCGGGGAGCTGTTTTTT
cdr3_aa: CAWGTGYTGELFF
d_call: TRBD1
j_call: TRBJ2-2
v_call: TRBV30
clone_size: -

cdr3_nt: TGTGCCAGCAGCTTAAAAGGGGACAGGGCCCCCCCCCAGCATTTT
cdr3_aa: CASSLKGDRAPPQHF
d_call: TRBD1
j_call: TRBJ1-5
v_call: TRBV7-4
clone_size: -

cdr3_nt: TGTGCCAGCAGCGACGGGACTAGCGCTGAAGATGAGCAGTTCTTC
cdr3_aa: CASSDGTSAEDEQFF
d_call: TRBD2
j_call: TRBJ2-1
v_call: TRBV9
clone_size: -

cdr3_nt: TGTGCCAGCAGTGCACTCCGGGACAGGGGTAACTACGAGCAGTACTTC
cdr3_aa: CASSALRDRGNYEQYF
d_call: TRBD1
j_call: TRBJ2-7
v_call: TRBV6-1
clone_size: -

cdr3_nt: TGTGCCAGCAGCTTAGCGGGGACTAGCGGATTGAATGAGCAGTTCTTC
cdr3_aa: CASSLAGTSGLNEQFF
d_call: TRBD2
j_call: TRBJ2-1
v_call: TRBV7-9
clone_size: few

cdr3_nt: TGTGCCAGCAGTGATGTTGGGACAGGGTCTGGAAACACCATATATTTT
cdr3_aa: CASSDVGTGSGNTIYF
d_call: TRBD1
j_call: TRBJ1-3
v_call: TRBV25-1
clone_size: -

cdr3_nt: TGTGCCACCAGCAGAGATCCAGCGGGAGGGTGGGCAGATACGCAGTATTTT
cdr3_aa: CATSRDPAGGWADTQYF
d_call: TRBD2
j_call: TRBJ2-3
v_call: TRBV15
clone_size: -

cdr3_nt: TGTGCCAGCTCACTTTTAACCCCAGATACTAATCGGGCCAACGTCCTGACTTTC
cdr3_aa: CASSLLTPDTNRANVLTF
d_call: -
j_call: TRBJ2-6
v_call: TRBV18
clone_size: once

cdr3_nt: TGTGCCATAGACGCCCGAGGGGACGGGGGTGAAAAACTGTTTTTT
cdr3_aa: CAIDARGDGGEKLFF
d_call: -
j_call: TRBJ1-4
v_call: TRBV2
clone_size: -

cdr3_nt: TGTGCCAGCAGCCAACTATTTGGGGGGGGGACTGAAGCTTTCTTT
cdr3_aa: CASSQLFGGGTEAFF
d_call: -
j_call: TRBJ1-1
v_call: TRBV6-5
clone_size: -

cdr3_nt: TGTGCCGTTCCTCCGGACAGGGAGGAGACCCAGTACTTC
cdr3_aa: CAVPPDREETQYF
d_call: TRBD1
j_call: TRBJ2-5
v_call: TRBV27
clone_size: -